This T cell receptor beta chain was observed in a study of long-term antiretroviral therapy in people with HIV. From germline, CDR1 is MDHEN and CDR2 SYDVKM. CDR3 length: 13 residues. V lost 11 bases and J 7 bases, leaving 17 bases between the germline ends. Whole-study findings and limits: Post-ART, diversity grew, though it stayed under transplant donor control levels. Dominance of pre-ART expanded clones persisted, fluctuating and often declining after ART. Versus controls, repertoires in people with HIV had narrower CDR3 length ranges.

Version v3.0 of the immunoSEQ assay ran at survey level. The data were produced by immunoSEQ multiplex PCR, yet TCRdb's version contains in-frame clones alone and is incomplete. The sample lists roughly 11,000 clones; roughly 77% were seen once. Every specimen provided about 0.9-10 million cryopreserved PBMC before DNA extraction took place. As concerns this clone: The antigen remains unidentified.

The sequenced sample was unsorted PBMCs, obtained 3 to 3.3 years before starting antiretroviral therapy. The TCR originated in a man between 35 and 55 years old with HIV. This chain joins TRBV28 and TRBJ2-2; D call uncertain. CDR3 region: CAGSNGNVGELFF. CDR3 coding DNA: TGTGCCGGGTCTAATGGGAACGTCGGGGAGCTGTTTTTT. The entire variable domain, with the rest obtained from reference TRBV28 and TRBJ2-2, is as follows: DVKVTQSSRYLVKRTGEKVFLECVQDMDHENMFWYRQDPGLGLRLIYFSYDVKMKEKGDIPEGYSVSREKKERFSLILESASTNQTSMYLCAGSNGNVGELFFGEGSRLTVL.